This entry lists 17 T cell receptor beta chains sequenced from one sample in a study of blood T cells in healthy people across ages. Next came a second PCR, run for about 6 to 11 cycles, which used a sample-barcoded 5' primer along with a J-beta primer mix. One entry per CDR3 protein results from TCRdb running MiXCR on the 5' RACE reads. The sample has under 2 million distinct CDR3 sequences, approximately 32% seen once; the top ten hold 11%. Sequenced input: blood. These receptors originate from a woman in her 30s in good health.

The CDR3 loop is CASNFVYEQFF. DNA of the CDR3: TGTGCCAGCAACTTTGTTTATGAGCAGTTCTTC. The chain carries TRBV25-1 and TRBJ2-1; no definite D call. Germline V gene data show CDR1 as MGHDK and CDR2 as SYGVNS. The CDR3 contains 11 residues. V was pared by 7 bases and J by 8 bases, with 9 bases between.

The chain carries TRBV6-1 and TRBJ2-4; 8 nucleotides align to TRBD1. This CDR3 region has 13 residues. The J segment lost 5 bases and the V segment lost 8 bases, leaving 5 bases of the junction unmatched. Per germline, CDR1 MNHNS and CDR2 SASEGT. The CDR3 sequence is CASGGTGENIQYF. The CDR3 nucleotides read TGTGCCAGCGGGGGGACAGGAGAAAACATTCAGTACTTC.

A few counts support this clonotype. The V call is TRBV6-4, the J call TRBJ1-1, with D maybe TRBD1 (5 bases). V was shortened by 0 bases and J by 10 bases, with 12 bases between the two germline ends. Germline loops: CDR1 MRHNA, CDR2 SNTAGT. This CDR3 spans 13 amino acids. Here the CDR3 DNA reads TGTGCCAGCAGTGACTCGCTCTGGGACCGAGCTTTCTTT. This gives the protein CASSDSLWDRAFF.

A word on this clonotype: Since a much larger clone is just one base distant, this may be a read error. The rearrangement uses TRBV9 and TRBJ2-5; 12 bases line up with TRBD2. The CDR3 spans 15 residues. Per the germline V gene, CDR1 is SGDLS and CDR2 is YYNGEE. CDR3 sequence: CAGSGGLAGQETQYF. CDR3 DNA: TGTGCCGGCAGCGGGGGACTAGCGGGTCAAGAGACCCAGTACTTC. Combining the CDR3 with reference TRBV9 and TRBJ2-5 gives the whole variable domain DSGVTQTPKHLITATGQRVTLRCSPRSGDLSVYWYQQSLDQGLQFLIQYYNGEERAKGNILERFSAQQFPDLHSELNLSSLELGDSALYFCAGSGGLAGQETQYFGPGTRLLVL.

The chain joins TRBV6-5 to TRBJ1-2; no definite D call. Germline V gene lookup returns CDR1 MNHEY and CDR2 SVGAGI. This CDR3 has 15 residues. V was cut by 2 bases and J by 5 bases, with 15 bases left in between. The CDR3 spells CASSYGDPRVYGYTF. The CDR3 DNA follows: TGTGCCAGCAGTTACGGCGACCCGCGTGTATATGGCTACACCTTC.

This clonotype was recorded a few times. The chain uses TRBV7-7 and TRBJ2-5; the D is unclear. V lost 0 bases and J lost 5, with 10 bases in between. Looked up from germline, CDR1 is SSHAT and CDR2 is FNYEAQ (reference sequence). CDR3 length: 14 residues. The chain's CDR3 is CASSLANSWETQYF. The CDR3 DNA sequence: TGTGCCAGCAGCTTAGCCAACAGTTGGGAGACCCAGTACTTC.

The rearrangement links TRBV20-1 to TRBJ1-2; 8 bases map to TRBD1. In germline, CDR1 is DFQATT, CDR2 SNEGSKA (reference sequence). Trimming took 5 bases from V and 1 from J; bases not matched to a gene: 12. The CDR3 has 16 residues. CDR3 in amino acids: CSAGGGSGGGNYGYTF. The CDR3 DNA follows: TGCAGTGCTGGAGGGGGATCAGGGGGCGGTAACTATGGCTACACCTTC.

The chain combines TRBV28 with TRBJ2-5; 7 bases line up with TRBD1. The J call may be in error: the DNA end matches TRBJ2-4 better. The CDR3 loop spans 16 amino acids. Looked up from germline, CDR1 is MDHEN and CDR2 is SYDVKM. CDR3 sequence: CASSHYLGQSKNIQYF. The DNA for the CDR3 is TGTGCCAGCAGCCATTACCTGGGACAGAGCAAAAACATTCAGTACTTC.

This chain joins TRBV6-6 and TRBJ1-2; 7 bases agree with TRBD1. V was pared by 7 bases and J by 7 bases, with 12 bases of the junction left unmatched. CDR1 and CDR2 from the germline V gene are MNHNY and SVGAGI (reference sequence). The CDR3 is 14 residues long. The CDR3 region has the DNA TGTGCCAGCACTCAGACAGGGCTGTCGTCTGGCTACACCTTC. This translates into CASTQTGLSSGYTF.

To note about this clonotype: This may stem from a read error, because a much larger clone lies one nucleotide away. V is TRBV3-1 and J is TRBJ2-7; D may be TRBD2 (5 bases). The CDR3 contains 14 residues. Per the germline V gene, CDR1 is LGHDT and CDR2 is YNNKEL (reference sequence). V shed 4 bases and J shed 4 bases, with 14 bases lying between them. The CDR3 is CASSPPRAGYEQYF. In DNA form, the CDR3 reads TGTGCCAGCAGCCCCCCGAGGGCGGGTTACGAGCAGTACTTC.

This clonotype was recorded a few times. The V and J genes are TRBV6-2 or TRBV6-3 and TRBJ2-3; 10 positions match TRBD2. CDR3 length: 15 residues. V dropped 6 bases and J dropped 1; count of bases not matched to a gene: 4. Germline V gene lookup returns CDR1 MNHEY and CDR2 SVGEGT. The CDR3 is CASRIGLAGTDTQYF. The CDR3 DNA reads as TGTGCCAGCAGAATCGGACTAGCGGGCACAGATACGCAGTATTTT.

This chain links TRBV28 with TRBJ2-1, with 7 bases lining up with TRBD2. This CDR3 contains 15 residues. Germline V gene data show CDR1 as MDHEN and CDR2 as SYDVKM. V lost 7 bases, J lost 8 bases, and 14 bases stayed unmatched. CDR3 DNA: TGTGCCAGCACCGAAGGGAGCGGGAAAGTGGATGAGCAGTTCTTC. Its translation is CASTEGSGKVDEQFF.

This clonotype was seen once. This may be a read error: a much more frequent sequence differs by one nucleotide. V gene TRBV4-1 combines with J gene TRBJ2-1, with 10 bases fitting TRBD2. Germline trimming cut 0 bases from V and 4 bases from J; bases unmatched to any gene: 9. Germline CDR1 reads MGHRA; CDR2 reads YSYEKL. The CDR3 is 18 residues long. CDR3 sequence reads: CASSQDAGLARLYNEQFF. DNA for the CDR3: TGCGCCAGCAGCCAAGATGCGGGACTAGCGAGGTTATACAATGAGCAGTTCTTC.

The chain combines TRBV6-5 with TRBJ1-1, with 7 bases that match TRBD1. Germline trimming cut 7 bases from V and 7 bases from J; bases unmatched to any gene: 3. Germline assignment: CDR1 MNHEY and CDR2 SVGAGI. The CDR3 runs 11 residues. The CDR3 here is CASTRQGEAFF. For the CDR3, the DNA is TGTGCCAGCACCAGACAGGGTGAAGCTTTCTTT.

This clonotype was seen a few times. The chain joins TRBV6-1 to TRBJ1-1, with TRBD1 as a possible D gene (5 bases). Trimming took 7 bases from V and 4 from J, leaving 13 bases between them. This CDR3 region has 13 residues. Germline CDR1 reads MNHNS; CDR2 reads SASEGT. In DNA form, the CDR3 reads TGTGCCAGCACAAAGGTGGGGGTCACTGAAGCTTTCTTT. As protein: CASTKVGVTEAFF.

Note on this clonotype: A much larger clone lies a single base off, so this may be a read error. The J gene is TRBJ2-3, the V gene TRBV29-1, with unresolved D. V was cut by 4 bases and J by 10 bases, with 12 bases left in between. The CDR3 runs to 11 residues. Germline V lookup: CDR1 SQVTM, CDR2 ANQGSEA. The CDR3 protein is CSVVGIDSQYF. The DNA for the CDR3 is TGCAGCGTTGTGGGCATCGATTCGCAGTATTTT.

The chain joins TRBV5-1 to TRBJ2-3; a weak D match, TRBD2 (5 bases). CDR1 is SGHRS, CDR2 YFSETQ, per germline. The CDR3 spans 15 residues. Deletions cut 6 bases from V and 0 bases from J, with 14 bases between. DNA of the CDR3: TGCGCCAGCAAGTTCGAGGGTTCAAGCACAGATACGCAGTATTTT. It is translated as CASKFEGSSTDTQYF.